Below are 9 T cell receptor beta chains sequenced from a single sample in a study of blood T cell repertoires in COVID-19. The assay was immunoSEQ multiplex PCR, and TCRdb's table has in-frame clones only and misses some. The sample lists about 180,000 clones, 82% occurring once. The specimen was peripheral blood. The receptors originated from a woman in her 70s with acute or convalescent COVID-19.

The rearrangement joins TRBV7-2 to TRBJ2-5; 7 bases are shared with TRBD2. Germline V CDR1 and CDR2: SGHTA, FQGNSA. There are 11 residues in the CDR3. In DNA form, the CDR3 reads TGTGTAAGTGGCGGGAGTGAGACCCAGTACTTC. This gives the protein CVSGGSETQYF.

The rearrangement joins TRBV6-5 to TRBJ2-3; D unresolved. Germline-derived CDR1 and CDR2 are MNHEY and SVGAGI. CDR3 size: 14 residues. The V and J ends lost 9 bases and 1 base respectively, with 14 bases between them. The CDR3 sequence: CASMVRSRTDTQYF. The CDR3 DNA reads as TGTGCCAGTATGGTGCGGTCACGCACAGATACGCAGTATTTT.

This clone occurred once. The chain is built from TRBV4-1 and TRBJ2-1, with a tentative D call TRBD1 (5 bases). Per the germline V gene, CDR1 is MGHRA and CDR2 is YSYEKL. The CDR3 sequence is 17 residues long. V lost 0 bases, J lost 1 base, and 13 bases lay in between. CDR3 residues: CASSQEGAASSYNEQFF. The CDR3 nucleotides are TGCGCCAGCAGCCAAGAAGGGGCGGCTTCGTCCTACAATGAGCAGTTCTTC.

The chain carries TRBV29-1 and TRBJ2-3, with D unclear. This CDR3 is 12 amino acids long. From germline, CDR1 is SQVTM and CDR2 ANQGSEA. CDR3 bases: TGCAGTGTCGGGTCGCCCACAGATACGCAGTATTTT. This sequence encodes CSVGSPTDTQYF.

The chain links TRBV29-1 to TRBJ1-1, with D unclear. CDR1 and CDR2 from the germline V gene are SQVTM and ANQGSEA. Trimming removed 1 base from V and 2 bases from J, with 5 bases in between. The CDR3 runs to 12 residues. The CDR3, as DNA: TGCAGCGTTGAAGGGGCAAACACTGAAGCTTTCTTT. Translation: CSVEGANTEAFF.

V usage is TRBV18 and J usage is TRBJ1-3; possible D gene TRBD1, 5 bases. This CDR3 is built from 15 residues. Trimming took off 6 bases at V and 0 bases at J, with 12 bases between the two ends. CDR1 is KGHSH, CDR2 LQKENI, per germline. CDR3 DNA sequence: TGTGCCAGCTCTACGGACATTCTCTCTGGAAACACCATATATTTT. Amino acids: CASSTDILSGNTIYF. The full variable domain, in which reference TRBV18 and TRBJ1-3 provide the parts outside the CDR3, is NAGVMQNPRHLVRRRGQEARLRCSPMKGHSHVYWYRQLPEEGLKFMVYLQKENIIDESGMPKERFSAEFPKEGPSILRIQQVVRGDSAAYFCASSTDILSGNTIYFGEGSWLTVV.

CDR3 sequence (DNA): TGTGCCAGCAGGTGGGGGGGCGGGGCAGAGACCCAGTACTTC. Its protein product is CASRWGGGAETQYF. The genes are TRBV7-2 and TRBJ2-5, with a weak D call TRBD2 (7 bases). This CDR3 contains 14 residues. The germline V gene encodes CDR1 SGHTA and CDR2 FQGNSA. The V end lost 6 bases, the J end lost 4 bases, and 15 bases lay between the germline ends.

A single count supports this clone. Within the sample, other DNA sequences also encode this same CDR3. The chain recombines TRBV27 with TRBJ1-1; D gene ambiguous. V was shortened by 1 base and J by 4 bases, with 7 bases between the two germline ends. The germline V gene encodes CDR1 MNHEY and CDR2 SMNVEV (reference sequence). This CDR3 is 13 amino acids long. The CDR3 reads CASSLYRGTEAFF. In nucleotides, the CDR3 is TGTGCCAGCAGTTTATACCGGGGCACTGAAGCTTTCTTT.

The J gene is TRBJ2-1, the V gene TRBV11-3, with TRBD2 matching over 13 bases. The CDR3 totals 19 residues. Unmatched junction bases numbered 11, after V lost 5 bases and J lost 1 base. Looked up from germline, CDR1 is SGHNT and CDR2 is YENEEA. This chain's CDR3 is CASSPRTSGSLISYNEQFF. The CDR3 bases are TGTGCCAGCAGCCCAAGGACTAGCGGGAGTCTAATATCCTACAATGAGCAGTTCTTC.